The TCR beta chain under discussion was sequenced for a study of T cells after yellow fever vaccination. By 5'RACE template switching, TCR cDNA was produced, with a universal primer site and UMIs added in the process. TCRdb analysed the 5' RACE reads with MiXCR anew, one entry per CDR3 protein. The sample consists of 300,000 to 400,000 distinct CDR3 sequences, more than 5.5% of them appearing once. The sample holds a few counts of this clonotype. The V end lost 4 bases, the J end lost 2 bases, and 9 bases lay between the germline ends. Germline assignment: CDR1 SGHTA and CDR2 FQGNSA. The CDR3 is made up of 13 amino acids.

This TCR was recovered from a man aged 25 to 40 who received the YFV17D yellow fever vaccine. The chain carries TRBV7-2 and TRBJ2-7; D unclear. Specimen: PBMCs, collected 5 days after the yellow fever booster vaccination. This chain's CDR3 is CASSSGGPYEQYF. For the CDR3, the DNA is TGTGCCAGCAGCTCAGGTGGGCCCTACGAGCAGTACTTC.